This passage covers 32 T cell receptor beta chains from one sample sequenced in a study of CD8 T cells in Susac syndrome. It was with random hexamers that roughly 0.45 to 1 ug RNA was reverse transcribed. TCRdb re-derived calls from the immunoSEQ multiplex PCR reads in MiXCR, one entry per CDR3 protein. The table records approximately 220,000 distinct CDR3 sequences, around nine tenths of them present only once. Sequencing was performed on CD8+ T cells from PBMCs. The source of these receptors is a human donor with multiple sclerosis.

This clonotype was found once. The chain has TRBV12-3 or TRBV12-4 and TRBJ2-6, with D possibly being TRBD1 or TRBD2 (6 bases each). The CDR3 contains 17 residues. Trimming cost V 6 bases and J 1 base, with 16 bases left between them. The CDR3 here is CASSGWGAPSGANVLTF. The CDR3 nucleotides read TGTGCCAGCAGCGGATGGGGGGCGCCTTCTGGGGCCAACGTCCTGACTTTC.

The chain employs TRBV6-1 and TRBJ2-7; TRBD2 matches at 15 bases. The CDR3 loop spans 17 amino acids. Germline values: CDR1 MNHNS, CDR2 SASEGT. V was clipped by 4 bases and J by 4 bases; unmatched bases: 8. Here the CDR3 reads CASSVGTSGGTLYEQYF. In DNA form, the CDR3 reads TGTGCCAGCAGTGTCGGGACTAGCGGGGGGACCCTTTACGAGCAGTACTTC.

This chain uses TRBV12-3 or TRBV12-4 with TRBJ1-5; D gene ambiguous. Trimming took off 1 base at V and 4 bases at J, with 8 bases between the two ends. The CDR3 covers 14 residues. CDR3: CASSLEGKNQPQHF. In DNA form, the CDR3 reads TGTGCCAGCAGTTTAGAGGGTAAGAATCAGCCCCAGCATTTT.

J is TRBJ2-2 and V is TRBV2; D remains ambiguous. Germline lookup yields CDR1 SNHLY and CDR2 FYNNEI. This CDR3 comprises 14 residues. V shed 7 bases and J shed 0 bases, with 9 bases lying between them. CDR3 amino acids: CASKAESNTGELFF. The CDR3 DNA sequence: TGTGCCAGCAAGGCGGAATCGAACACCGGGGAGCTGTTTTTT.

This clonotype was seen a handful of times. The CDR3 protein is CASSALGARDGEKLFF. CDR3 bases: TGTGCCAGCAGCGCCCTCGGTGCGCGGGACGGTGAAAAACTGTTTTTT. V and J are TRBV9 and TRBJ1-4, with a tentative D call TRBD1 (5 bases). With 3 bases removed from V and 7 bases from J, the gap between germline ends came to 19 bases. In germline, CDR1 is SGDLS, CDR2 YYNGEE. The CDR3 extends over 16 amino acids.

This sequence joins TRBV29-1 and TRBJ1-1; D ambiguous. CDR1 is SQVTM, CDR2 ANQGSEA, per germline. The CDR3 loop spans 11 amino acids. The ends were cut back, 0 bases at V and 7 bases at J, with 6 bases in the middle. The CDR3 region has the DNA TGCAGCGTTGAAGAGGACGGTGAAGCTTTCTTT. Residues: CSVEEDGEAFF. The entire variable domain, with the rest obtained from reference TRBV29-1 and TRBJ1-1, is as follows: SAVISQKPSRDICQRGTSLTIQCQVDSQVTMMFWYRQQPGQSLTLIATANQGSEATYESGFVIDKFPISRPNLTFSTLTVSNMSPEDSSIYLCSVEEDGEAFFGQGTRLTVV.

The chain uses TRBV10-3 and TRBJ2-1, with 9 bases matching TRBD2. CDR3 size: 14 residues. CDR1 is ENHRY and CDR2 is SYGVKD in the germline V gene. V lost 9 bases, J lost 4 bases, and 7 bases stayed unmatched. In DNA, the CDR3 is TGTGCCATTGGGAGTAGCGGGGGATACAATGAGCAGTTCTTC. It translates to CAIGSSGGYNEQFF.

CDR3 sequence: CASSSGQGSYGYTF. CDR3 nucleotide sequence: TGTGCCAGCAGTTCCGGACAGGGGAGCTATGGCTACACCTTC. The genes are TRBV5-8 and TRBJ1-2; TRBD1 matches at 9 bases. This CDR3 has 14 residues. With V trimmed by 5 bases and J by 4 bases, 6 bases remained unmatched. Germline V gene sequence: CDR1 SGHTS, CDR2 YDEGEE.

This clonotype showed up just once. The rearrangement uses TRBV5-6 and TRBJ2-2; TRBD2 aligns across 11 bases. After removal of 6 bases from V and 5 bases from J, the junction contained 9 bases not matched to a gene. Germline loops: CDR1 SGHDT, CDR2 YYEEEE. The CDR3 extends over 16 amino acids. DNA of the CDR3: TGTGCCAGCAATTTCCTCAGACTAGCGGGGACCGGGGAGCTGTTTTTT. Residues: CASNFLRLAGTGELFF.

The chain carries TRBV9 and TRBJ1-2; D may be TRBD1 (5 bases). Between the trimmed V and J ends, which lost 3 bases and 6 bases, there was a span of 6 bases. CDR1 SGDLS and CDR2 YYNGEE come from the germline V gene. The CDR3 loop spans 11 amino acids. The chain's CDR3 is CASSGDHGYTF. Here the CDR3 DNA reads TGTGCCAGCAGCGGGGACCATGGCTACACCTTC.

This rearrangement joins TRBV15 to TRBJ1-3, with 9 bases aligning to TRBD1. The length of the CDR3 is 20 residues. Germline V CDR1 and CDR2: LNHNV, YYDKDF (reference sequence). The junction had 12 bases not matched to a gene; V was cut back by 0 bases and J by 0 bases. The CDR3 loop reads CATSRDAGTGISISGNTIYF. CDR3 bases: TGTGCCACCAGCAGAGACGCCGGGACAGGGATTTCGATCTCTGGAAACACCATATATTTT.

The chain combines TRBV10-2 with TRBJ2-7; D gene uncertain. Trimming took off 2 bases at V and 3 bases at J, with 5 bases between the two ends. The CDR3 covers 12 residues. From germline, CDR1 is WSHSY and CDR2 SAAADI. The CDR3 DNA reads as TGCGCCAGCAGTGAGGGTGTCTACGAGCAGTACTTC. Its translation: CASSEGVYEQYF.

This chain uses TRBV12-3 or TRBV12-4 with TRBJ2-7; D may be TRBD1 (6 bases). This CDR3 has 13 residues. Trimming cost V 5 bases and J 4 bases, with 12 bases left between them. CDR3 sequence (DNA): TGTGCCAGCAGTACACAGGGTTATTACGAGCAGTACTTC. Its protein is CASSTQGYYEQYF.

This clonotype is a singleton in its sample. This chain uses TRBV20-1 with TRBJ2-1, with D perhaps TRBD1 (6 bases). Germline values: CDR1 DFQATT, CDR2 SNEGSKA (reference sequence). The CDR3 sequence is 14 residues long. Deletions cut 2 bases from V and 5 bases from J, with 13 bases between. CDR3 nucleotide sequence: TGCAGTGCTAGAATCACAGGGCAGCACAATGAGCAGTTCTTC. Its protein product is CSARITGQHNEQFF.

This chain links TRBV10-2 with TRBJ1-5; D is uncertain. Looked up from germline, CDR1 is WSHSY and CDR2 is SAAADI. Deletions cut 0 bases from V and 1 base from J, with 10 bases between. The CDR3 totals 16 residues. The CDR3 DNA reads as TGCGCCAGCAGTGAGTCCGCGGGATCCAGCAATCAGCCCCAGCATTTT. Translated: CASSESAGSSNQPQHF.

The chain is built from TRBV4-2 and TRBJ2-2; 7 bases are shared with TRBD1. The CDR3 is made up of 13 amino acids. In germline, CDR1 is LGHNA, CDR2 YNFKEQ. Unmatched junction bases numbered 3, after V lost 5 bases and J lost 6 bases. The CDR3 sequence: CASSYTGAGELFF. The CDR3 bases are TGTGCCAGCAGCTATACAGGGGCCGGGGAGCTGTTTTTT.

This clonotype showed up just a few times. The chain recombines TRBV24-1 with TRBJ2-4; D uncertain. Trimming cost V 2 bases and J 6 bases, with 10 bases left between them. The CDR3 consists of 14 residues. Germline V gives CDR1 KGHDR, CDR2 SFDVKD. In DNA form, the CDR3 reads TGTGCCACCAGTGATTCTGGCAGCGCAAACATTCAGTACTTC. Translating gives CATSDSGSANIQYF.

This chain uses TRBV5-8 with TRBJ1-1; D remains unclear. The germline V gene has CDR1 SGHTS and CDR2 YDEGEE. The CDR3 is 11 residues long. V was pared by 4 bases and J by 6 bases, with 7 bases between. CDR3 loop: CASSIPPEAFF. CDR3 DNA sequence: TGTGCCAGCAGCATACCACCTGAAGCTTTCTTT.

This clonotype was detected only once. The gene calls are TRBV14 and TRBJ2-1, with 14 bases lining up with TRBD2. The germline gives CDR1 SGHDN, CDR2 FVKESK. This CDR3 is 16 amino acids long. V was pared by 4 bases and J by 12 bases, with 11 bases of the junction left unmatched. The CDR3 spells CASSRPGTSGSGGQFF. The CDR3 nucleotides read TGTGCCAGCAGCCGCCCCGGGACTAGCGGGAGTGGCGGGCAGTTCTTC.

This chain links TRBV6-6 with TRBJ2-4; no clear D gene. V was pared by 6 bases and J by 10 bases, with 10 bases between. The CDR3 runs to 11 residues. Germline CDR1 reads MNHNY; CDR2 reads SVGAGI (reference sequence). CDR3 DNA sequence: TGTGCCAGCAGAGGCCCAAGGATTCAGTACTTC. Its translation: CASRGPRIQYF.

V gene TRBV15 combines with J gene TRBJ1-1, with 7 bases that match TRBD1. The CDR3 has 16 amino acids. The junction had 4 bases not matched to a gene; V was cut back by 0 bases and J by 0 bases. CDR1 LNHNV and CDR2 YYDKDF come from the germline V gene (reference sequence). DNA for the CDR3: TGTGCCACCAGCAGAGACCCGGGACAGATGAACACTGAAGCTTTCTTT. Protein: CATSRDPGQMNTEAFF.

CDR3 sequence: CASSPSPGRPNTIYF. CDR3 sequence (DNA): TGTGCCAGCAGCCCCTCCCCGGGGCGGCCTAACACCATATATTTT. The J gene is TRBJ1-3, the V gene TRBV13; possible D gene TRBD1, 5 bases. The CDR3 has 15 residues. V was pared by 5 bases and J by 7 bases, with 18 bases between. The germline CDR1 and CDR2 sequences are PRHDT and FYEKMQ (reference sequence).

The genes are TRBV13 and TRBJ2-7; 9 nucleotides agree with TRBD2. CDR3 length equals 16 residues. CDR1 is PRHDT and CDR2 is FYEKMQ in the germline V gene (reference sequence). V shed 6 bases, J shed 2 bases, and the junction held 11 bases outside the gene matches. CDR3 sequence reads: CASSQALAGTTYEQYF. The CDR3 DNA is TGTGCCAGCAGTCAGGCCCTAGCGGGGACCACCTACGAGCAGTACTTC. Based on the CDR3 plus reference TRBV13 and TRBJ2-7, the full variable domain is AAGVIQSPRHLIKEKRETATLKCYPIPRHDTVYWYQQGPGQDPQFLISFYEKMQSDKGSIPDRFSAQQFSDYHSELNMSSLELGDSALYFCASSQALAGTTYEQYFGPGTRLTVT.

This rearrangement joins TRBV24-1 to TRBJ2-5; D remains unclear. The CDR3 spans 15 residues. The germline CDR1 and CDR2 sequences are KGHDR and SFDVKD. Trimming took off 4 bases at V and 2 bases at J, with 13 bases between the two ends. The CDR3 DNA reads TGTGCCACCAGTGAGGTGGCAGGTGGGCAAGAGACCCAGTACTTC. This translates into CATSEVAGGQETQYF.

The chain joins TRBV30 to TRBJ2-1, with D perhaps matching TRBD2 (7 bases). Germline-derived CDR1 and CDR2 are GTSNPN and SVGIG (reference sequence). Between the trimmed V and J ends, which lost 0 bases and 10 bases, there was a span of 16 bases. This CDR3 region has 14 residues. The CDR3 DNA follows: TGTGCCTGGAGTGTAGAGGGGGGGGGTATAGAGCAGTTCTTC. It encodes CAWSVEGGGIEQFF. Together with reference TRBV30 and TRBJ2-1, the CDR3 gives the full variable domain: SQTIHQWPATLVQPVGSPLSLECTVEGTSNPNLYWYRQAAGRGLQLLFYSVGIGQISSEVPQNLSASRPQDRQFILSSKKLLLSDSGFYLCAWSVEGGGIEQFFGPGTRLTVL.

The chain has TRBV28 and TRBJ1-5, with 11 positions matching TRBD1. The trim removed 5 bases at V and 4 bases at J, leaving 7 bases unmatched. The CDR3 is 16 amino acids. Germline CDR1 reads MDHEN; CDR2 reads SYDVKM. The CDR3: CASSKVGQGANQPQHF. CDR3 bases: TGTGCCAGCAGTAAAGTCGGACAGGGGGCTAATCAGCCCCAGCATTTT.

The chain employs TRBV4-2 and TRBJ2-5; no clear D gene. V gave up 1 base and J gave up 1 base, with 7 bases separating them. This CDR3 comprises 14 residues. Germline V gene sequence: CDR1 LGHNA, CDR2 YNFKEQ. The CDR3 spells CASSQVAIQETQYF. CDR3 bases: TGTGCCAGCAGCCAAGTGGCCATCCAAGAGACCCAGTACTTC.

CDR3 amino acids: CASSVLQGGSGSGYTF. CDR3 DNA: TGTGCCAGCAGCGTCCTCCAGGGGGGATCTGGGAGCGGCTACACCTTC. The chain carries TRBV9 and TRBJ1-2; 7 nucleotides agree with TRBD1. The CDR3 is 16 amino acids. Germline CDR1 SGDLS, CDR2 YYNGEE. V was pared by 2 bases and J by 8 bases, with 15 bases of the junction left unmatched.

This chain joins TRBV30 and TRBJ1-1, with a possible D match to TRBD1 (5 bases). V was shortened by 4 bases and J by 1 base, with 10 bases between the two germline ends. This CDR3 region has 13 residues. Germline V lookup: CDR1 GTSNPN, CDR2 SVGIG (reference sequence). Here the CDR3 reads CAWTGGGNTEAFF. In DNA, the CDR3 is TGTGCCTGGACGGGGGGAGGGAACACTGAAGCTTTCTTT.

The V gene is TRBV25-1, the J gene TRBJ1-1, with TRBD1 matching 10 bases. J was trimmed by 2 bases and V by 1 base; bases with no gene match: 1. CDR1 MGHDK and CDR2 SYGVNS come from the germline V gene. CDR3 length: 15 amino acids. CDR3 amino acids: CASSEWDRGNTEAFF. The CDR3 DNA follows: TGTGCCAGCAGTGAATGGGACAGGGGAAACACTGAAGCTTTCTTT.

The gene calls are TRBV7-6 and TRBJ2-7; D is possibly TRBD2 (5 bases). There are 14 residues in the CDR3. Germline CDR1 reads SGHVS; CDR2 reads FNYEAQ. Deletions cut 2 bases from V and 2 bases from J, with 10 bases between. The CDR3 loop reads CASSLQEVAYEQYF. The CDR3 region has the DNA TGTGCCAGCAGCTTACAGGAGGTTGCCTACGAGCAGTACTTC.

The V gene is TRBV5-6, the J gene TRBJ1-2; D not certain. With 0 bases removed from V and 7 bases from J, the gap between germline ends came to 7 bases. There are 12 residues in the CDR3. Germline CDR1 and CDR2: SGHDT and YYEEEE. In nucleotides, the CDR3 is TGTGCCAGCAGCTTGGCCTGGTCTGGCTACACCTTC. As protein: CASSLAWSGYTF.